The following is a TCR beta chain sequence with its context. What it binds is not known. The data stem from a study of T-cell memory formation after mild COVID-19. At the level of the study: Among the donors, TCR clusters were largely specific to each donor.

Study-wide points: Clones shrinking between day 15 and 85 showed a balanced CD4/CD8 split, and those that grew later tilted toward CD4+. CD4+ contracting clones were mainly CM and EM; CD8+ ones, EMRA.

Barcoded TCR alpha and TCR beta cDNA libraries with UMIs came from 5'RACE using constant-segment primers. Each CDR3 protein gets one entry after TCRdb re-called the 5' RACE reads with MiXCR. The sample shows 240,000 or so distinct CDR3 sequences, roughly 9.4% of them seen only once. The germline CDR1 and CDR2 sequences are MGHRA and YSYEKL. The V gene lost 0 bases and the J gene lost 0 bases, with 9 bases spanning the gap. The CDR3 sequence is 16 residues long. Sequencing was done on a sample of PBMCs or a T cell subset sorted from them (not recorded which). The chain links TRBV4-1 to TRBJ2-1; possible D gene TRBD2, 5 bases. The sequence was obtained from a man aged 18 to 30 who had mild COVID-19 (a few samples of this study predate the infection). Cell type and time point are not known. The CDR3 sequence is CASSQDERSSYNEQFF. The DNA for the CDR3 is TGCGCCAGCAGCCAAGACGAGCGGAGCTCCTACAATGAGCAGTTCTTC.